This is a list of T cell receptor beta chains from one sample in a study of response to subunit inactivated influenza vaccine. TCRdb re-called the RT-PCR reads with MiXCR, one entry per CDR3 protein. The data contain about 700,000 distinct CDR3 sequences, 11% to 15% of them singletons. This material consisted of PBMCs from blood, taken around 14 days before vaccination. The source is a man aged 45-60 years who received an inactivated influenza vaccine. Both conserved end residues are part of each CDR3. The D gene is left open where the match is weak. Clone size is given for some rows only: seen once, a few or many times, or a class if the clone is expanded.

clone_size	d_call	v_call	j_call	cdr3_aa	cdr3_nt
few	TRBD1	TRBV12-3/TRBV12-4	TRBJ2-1	CASSSRQGRYEQFF	TGTGCCAGCAGTTCAAGACAGGGGAGGTATGAGCAGTTCTTC
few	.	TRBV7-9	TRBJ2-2	CASWETGELFF	TGTGCCTCGTGGGAAACCGGGGAGCTGTTTTTT
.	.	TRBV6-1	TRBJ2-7	CASSLGGDGIYEQYF	TGTGCCAGCAGTCTAGGAGGGGATGGTATCTACGAGCAGTACTTC
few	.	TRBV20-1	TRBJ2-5	CSASPNQETQYF	TGCAGTGCTAGTCCGAACCAAGAGACCCAGTACTTC
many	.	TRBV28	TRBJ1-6	CASSLGLYNSPLHF	TGTGCCAGCAGTTTGGGTCTCTATAATTCACCCCTCCACTTT
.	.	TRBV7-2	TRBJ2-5	CASSFGGPPGKETQYF	TGTGCCAGCAGCTTCGGAGGCCCCCCTGGGAAAGAGACCCAGTACTTC
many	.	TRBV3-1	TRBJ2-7	CASSLDNQQYF	TGTGCCAGCAGCCTAGACAATCAGCAGTACTTC
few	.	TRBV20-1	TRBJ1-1	CSARRDTSLPGAFF	TGCAGTGCTAGACGGGACACGTCCCTGCCTGGAGCTTTCTTT
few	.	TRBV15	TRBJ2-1	CATSRDSGGSGYNEQFF	TGTGCCACCAGCAGAGATTCGGGGGGCTCGGGCTACAATGAGCAGTTCTTC
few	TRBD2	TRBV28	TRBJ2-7	CASRPTGGSEQYF	TGTGCCAGCAGACCCACGGGGGGGAGCGAGCAGTACTTC
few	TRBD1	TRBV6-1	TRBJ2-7	CASTMTGNEQYF	TGTGCCAGCACAATGACAGGGAACGAGCAGTACTTC